This record concerns one T cell receptor (beta chain) sequence. Its matching antigen is unknown. Deletions cut 4 bases from V and 7 bases from J, with 17 bases between. This CDR3 has 15 amino acids. Germline V gives CDR1 SGHVS, CDR2 FQNEAQ. The study ran its PCR with 60 Vbeta and 13 Jbeta primers. The authors' processing: Unique TCR beta chains totaled roughly 79 million in a later count, with 8.5 million to 12 million of them shared. Here immunoSEQ multiplex PCR was the method, and the copy in TCRdb shows in-frame clones only, minus some. V, J and clone size reflect that table, while D and trimming were determined from the DNA. The sample includes under 95,000 clones, about two thirds of them seen just once. This sample was included in a study of cytomegalovirus exposure and HLA in healthy donors. Study results and caveats: Per a prior analysis, the majority of TCR beta V segments were productive roughly 90% or roughly 30% of the time. A reported reduction in N-insertions relative to the approximately 600-donor mean was seen in an Asian-associated ancestry cluster in a later analysis.

The chain links TRBV7-8 to TRBJ2-1, with D possibly TRBD2 on 6 matching bases. This TCR was sampled from a woman aged 40 to 50 in good health and CMV-seropositive. The sequenced material came from PBMCs. The DNA for the CDR3 is TGTGCCAGCAGCTCCCCCCAGGGCGGGACGAATGAGCAGTTCTTC. This gives the protein CASSSPQGGTNEQFF.